Below, 13 T cell receptor beta chains from the same sample are listed, as sequenced in a study of CD8+ T cells in alopecia areata. In each case, RNA was isolated and then reverse transcribed into cDNA as the sequencing template. The repertoire was sequenced with immunoSEQ multiplex PCR; TCRdb's copy has only in-frame clones and lacks some. Here the sample spans 150,000 to 200,000 clones, approximately 62% being singletons. Here the sequenced sample was CD4+ T cells sorted from blood, taken at week 0. Receptors originate from a human donor with alopecia areata.

This clone was detected only once. The CDR3 bases are TGTGCCAGCAGCTTATCCCGGAGGGGCTACACCTTC. Translating it yields CASSLSRRGYTF. The chain combines TRBV13 with TRBJ1-2, with D unclear. The CDR3 runs 12 residues. The V gene's germline CDR1 is PRHDT and CDR2 FYEKMQ (reference sequence). Deletions cut 2 bases from V and 8 bases from J, with 9 bases between.

This clone has more than one count but fewer than ten. The rearrangement links TRBV11-2 to TRBJ2-5; 7 positions match TRBD1. This CDR3 contains 13 residues. Germline V gene lookup returns CDR1 SGHAT and CDR2 FQNNGV. Unmatched junction bases numbered 5, after V lost 5 bases and J lost 5 bases. CDR3 loop: CASSLGQQETQYF. CDR3 DNA sequence: TGTGCCAGCAGCCTGGGACAGCAGGAGACCCAGTACTTC.

This clone has more than one count but fewer than ten. This chain joins TRBV15 and TRBJ1-5, with D unclear. The V end lost 1 base, the J end lost 1 base, and 8 bases lay between the germline ends. The CDR3 spans 15 residues. Germline V CDR1 and CDR2: LNHNV, YYDKDF (reference sequence). The CDR3 sequence is CATSRVIGSNQPQHF. CDR3 bases: TGTGCCACCAGCAGAGTGATCGGGAGCAATCAGCCCCAGCATTTT.

This clone occurred a few times. The chain links TRBV14 to TRBJ2-7, with D perhaps TRBD2 (5 bases). The germline CDR1 and CDR2 sequences are SGHDN and FVKESK. V lost 1 base to trimming and J lost 3 bases, with 7 bases between them. This CDR3 comprises 13 residues. The CDR3, as DNA: TGTGCCAGCAGCCAAGCCGGAGGCTACGAGCAGTACTTC. It is translated as CASSQAGGYEQYF.

The J gene is TRBJ1-1, the V gene TRBV29-1; D gene uncertain. This CDR3 is built from 14 residues. Deletions cut 0 bases from V and 0 bases from J, with 8 bases between. The germline gives CDR1 SQVTM, CDR2 ANQGSEA. The DNA for the CDR3 is TGCAGCGTTGAAGATAGAACAGTGAACACTGAAGCTTTCTTT. It translates to CSVEDRTVNTEAFF.

This chain connects TRBV11-2 to TRBJ2-3; the match to TRBD1 covers 8 bases. CDR1 is SGHAT and CDR2 is FQNNGV in the germline V gene. The CDR3 runs 15 residues. V shed 5 bases, J shed 3 bases, and the junction held 7 bases outside the gene matches. CDR3 in amino acids: CASSPWTGSTDTQYF. CDR3 coding DNA: TGTGCCAGCAGCCCCTGGACAGGGAGTACAGATACGCAGTATTTT. The variable domain in full, completed from reference TRBV11-2 and TRBJ2-3, reads EAGVAQSPRYKIIEKRQSVAFWCNPISGHATLYWYQQILGQGPKLLIQFQNNGVVDDSQLPKDRFSAERLKGVDSTLKIQPAKLEDSAVYLCASSPWTGSTDTQYFGPGTRLTVL.

As concerns this clone: Other DNA sequences within the sample encode an identical CDR3. V is TRBV30 and J is TRBJ2-7; D is ambiguous. The germline V gene has CDR1 GTSNPN and CDR2 SVGIG (reference sequence). This CDR3 is 11 amino acids long. V was clipped by 0 bases and J by 7 bases, with 7 bases between them. CDR3 protein: CAWSVRREQYF. The CDR3 region has the DNA TGTGCCTGGAGTGTACGACGTGAGCAGTACTTC.

V and J are TRBV30 and TRBJ2-5; D may be TRBD1 (6 bases). Germline CDR1 reads GTSNPN; CDR2 reads SVGIG (reference sequence). The CDR3 is made up of 15 amino acids. V was shortened by 2 bases and J by 3 bases, with 16 bases between the two germline ends. This CDR3 reads CAWSIRGGPKETQYF. CDR3 bases: TGTGCCTGGAGTATCAGAGGGGGACCTAAAGAGACCCAGTACTTC. Full variable domain (rest looked up from reference TRBV30 and TRBJ2-5): SQTIHQWPATLVQPVGSPLSLECTVEGTSNPNLYWYRQAAGRGLQLLFYSVGIGQISSEVPQNLSASRPQDRQFILSSKKLLLSDSGFYLCAWSIRGGPKETQYFGPGTRLLVL.

The V and J genes are TRBV29-1 and TRBJ1-2, with 7 bases lining up with TRBD1. CDR3 length equals 14 residues. Germline V gene sequence: CDR1 SQVTM, CDR2 ANQGSEA. V lost 7 bases to trimming and J lost 5 bases; unmatched junction nucleotides: 13. This chain's CDR3 is CSALSTGNRYGYTF. The CDR3 bases are TGCAGCGCACTATCGACAGGGAACCGGTATGGCTACACCTTC.

This clone was counted between two and nine times. Other DNA sequences from this sample encode an identical CDR3 as well. The rearrangement joins TRBV29-1 to TRBJ2-7, with 7 nucleotides matching TRBD1. The CDR3 is 12 amino acids. Germline V CDR1 and CDR2: SQVTM, ANQGSEA. The V segment lost 1 base and the J segment 3 bases; nucleotides outside the gene matches: 0. The CDR3 sequence: CSVEGQGYEQYF. The CDR3 region has the DNA TGCAGCGTTGAAGGACAGGGCTACGAGCAGTACTTC.

This sequence joins TRBV30 and TRBJ1-4; perhaps TRBD1 as D (5 bases). The CDR3 consists of 16 residues. V was clipped by 0 bases and J by 3 bases, with 14 bases between them. The germline gives CDR1 GTSNPN, CDR2 SVGIG (reference sequence). The CDR3 protein is CAWSVNQVGANEKLFF. For the CDR3, the DNA is TGTGCCTGGAGTGTAAACCAGGTGGGGGCTAATGAAAAACTGTTTTTT.

This clone appeared a few times. The genes are TRBV7-6 and TRBJ2-1, with 10 bases that match TRBD2. Germline CDR1 reads SGHVS; CDR2 reads FNYEAQ. The CDR3 consists of 16 residues. V lost 1 base and J lost 6; bases outside the gene matches: 6. CDR3 bases: TGTGCCAGCAGCTTAGTCCCTAGCGGGGGTAGCAATGAGCAGTTCTTC. Residues: CASSLVPSGGSNEQFF.

Comments on this clone: The identical CDR3 is also encoded by other nucleotide sequences in the sample. The chain links TRBV30 to TRBJ2-6, with D unclear. Germline CDR1 GTSNPN, CDR2 SVGIG (reference sequence). The CDR3 consists of 13 residues. Trimming cost V 0 bases and J 2 bases, with 2 bases left between them. The CDR3 DNA reads TGTGCCTGGAGTGTAACTGGGGCCAACGTCCTGACTTTC. This codes for CAWSVTGANVLTF.